These T cell receptor beta chains were read from a single sample in a study of blood T cell repertoires in COVID-19. TCRdb's copy holds only in-frame clones and misses some; the assay was immunoSEQ multiplex PCR. Among some 270,000 clones listed, more than 85% were seen once. Sequenced: PBMCs or T cells enriched from blood (not recorded which). The receptors were gathered from a man aged 35 to 55 who had been exposed to COVID-19. Each CDR3 is given with its conserved first and last residue. The D gene is left open where the match is weak. Not every row has a clone size; where given, it reads once, few, many or a size class.

CDR3aa,CDR3nt,j_gene,d_gene,abundance,v_gene
CAWTQRGRGPYEQYF,TGTGCCTGGACCCAAAGGGGGAGGGGCCCCTACGAGCAGTACTTC,TRBJ2-7,.,few,TRBV30
CASSWGQLYGYTF,TGTGCCAGCAGTTGGGGACAGCTCTATGGCTACACCTTC,TRBJ1-2,TRBD1,.,TRBV6-2/TRBV6-3
CASSVGQGSLNIQYF,TGTGCCAGCAGCGTAGGACAGGGGTCCTTAAACATTCAGTACTTC,TRBJ2-4,TRBD1,once,TRBV9
CASSPGQALTNTEAFF,TGTGCCAGTAGCCCGGGACAGGCCCTTACAAACACTGAAGCTTTCTTT,TRBJ1-1,TRBD1,.,TRBV19
CASSLASSGIGTEAFF,TGCGCCAGCAGCTTGGCTTCGTCCGGGATTGGCACTGAAGCTTTCTTT,TRBJ1-1,.,.,TRBV5-1
CASSVTGTSNTEAFF,TGTGCCAGCAGCGTAACAGGAACTTCGAACACTGAAGCTTTCTTT,TRBJ1-1,.,.,TRBV7-2
CADKRDQFGYEQYF,TGTGCCGACAAGCGGGATCAGTTCGGCTACGAGCAGTACTTC,TRBJ2-7,TRBD2,.,TRBV10-3
CASSAAGTGEAFF,TGCGCCAGCAGCGCAGCCGGGACAGGAGAAGCTTTCTTT,TRBJ1-1,TRBD1,.,TRBV5-1
CASSLEILGRGGYTF,TGTGCCAGCAGCTTGGAAATTTTGGGGAGAGGAGGCTACACCTTC,TRBJ1-2,.,.,TRBV5-6
CASSFAGPSTDTQYF,TGTGCCAGCAGCTTTGCGGGACCGAGCACAGATACGCAGTATTTT,TRBJ2-3,.,once,TRBV7-9
CASSLGFGGANEKLFF,TGCGCCAGCAGCTTGGGGTTTGGAGGGGCTAATGAAAAACTGTTTTTT,TRBJ1-4,.,.,TRBV5-1
CATSDFSWTYGYTF,TGTGCCACCAGTGATTTTTCGTGGACTTATGGCTACACCTTC,TRBJ1-2,.,.,TRBV24-1
CASSSGTGSNQPQHF,TGTGCCAGCAGTTCCGGGACAGGTTCGAATCAGCCCCAGCATTTT,TRBJ1-5,TRBD1,once,TRBV11-2
CASSLVRGRDEQYF,TGTGCCAGCAGCTTAGTTAGGGGGCGAGACGAGCAGTACTTC,TRBJ2-7,TRBD1,.,TRBV7-9
CASSLTGTGGLNQPQHF,TGTGCCAGCAGCCTTACCGGGACAGGGGGCCTCAATCAGCCCCAGCATTTT,TRBJ1-5,TRBD1,once,TRBV7-9
CASSRLAGGEEQYF,TGTGCCAGCAGCCGACTAGCGGGGGGCGAGGAGCAGTACTTC,TRBJ2-7,TRBD2,.,TRBV2
CASSHGLDSYEQYF,TGTGCCAGCAGCCACGGACTTGACTCCTACGAGCAGTACTTC,TRBJ2-7,.,.,TRBV13
CASSPGNYEQYF,TGTGCCAGTAGTCCCGGGAACTACGAGCAGTACTTC,TRBJ2-7,.,once,TRBV19
CASSSGPAGGYNEQFF,TGTGCCAGCAGCTCCGGGCCAGCGGGAGGATACAATGAGCAGTTCTTC,TRBJ2-1,TRBD2,.,TRBV7-3
CASISTGGLSNQPQHF,TGTGCCAGTATTTCGACAGGGGGCCTATCCAATCAGCCCCAGCATTTT,TRBJ1-5,TRBD1,few,TRBV19
CASSIESTLTGDTQYF,TGTGCCAGTAGTATAGAATCGACCCTTACGGGAGATACGCAGTATTTT,TRBJ2-3,.,.,TRBV19
CASSIPGAVNTEAFF,TGTGCCAGTAGTATCCCGGGTGCCGTGAACACTGAAGCTTTCTTT,TRBJ1-1,.,.,TRBV19
CASSLFPDEQFF,TGTGCCAGCAGTTTATTCCCCGATGAGCAGTTCTTC,TRBJ2-1,.,.,TRBV28
CASERNNEQFF,TGCGCCAGCGAGCGGAACAATGAGCAGTTCTTC,TRBJ2-1,.,.,TRBV5-1
CASSPGRSPYEQYF,TGTGCCAGCAGTCCAGGGAGGTCCCCCTACGAGCAGTACTTC,TRBJ2-7,.,.,TRBV27
CASRRTGNEGTQYF,TGTGCCAGCAGACGGACAGGGAACGAGGGTACGCAGTATTTT,TRBJ2-3,TRBD1,.,TRBV28
CASIQDRSNEKLFF,TGTGCCAGTATTCAGGACAGGAGCAATGAAAAACTGTTTTTT,TRBJ1-4,TRBD1,.,TRBV2
CASSSTGGNGYTF,TGTGCCAGCAGTTCCACAGGGGGCAATGGCTACACCTTC,TRBJ1-2,TRBD1,once,TRBV2
CASSATPTGNSPLHF,TGTGCCAGCAGCGCAACGCCTACAGGGAATTCACCCCTCCACTTT,TRBJ1-6,.,.,TRBV7-3
CASSTRGPSYEQYF,TGTGCCAGTAGTACAAGGGGGCCCTCCTACGAGCAGTACTTC,TRBJ2-7,TRBD1,.,TRBV19
CASSLDRSGGSQIGTEAFF,TGTGCCAGCAGTTTAGATCGGTCCGGCGGGTCTCAGATAGGGACTGAAGCTTTCTTT,TRBJ1-1,.,once,TRBV27
CAWSVLGRENTEAFF,TGTGCCTGGAGTGTACTGGGCAGGGAGAACACTGAAGCTTTCTTT,TRBJ1-1,.,.,TRBV30
CASSLGGGFVNTIYF,TGTGCCAGCAGCTTAGGGGGGGGATTTGTAAACACCATATATTTT,TRBJ1-3,.,.,TRBV7-6
CASSPHGTGGNTIYF,TGTGCCAGCAGTCCCCACGGGACAGGGGGAAACACCATATATTTT,TRBJ1-3,TRBD1,once,TRBV7-8
CASSEDRINEQFF,TGTGCCAGCAGTGAGGACAGGATCAATGAGCAGTTCTTC,TRBJ2-1,TRBD1,.,TRBV6-1
CASSELDAGELFF,TGTGCCAGCAGCGAACTAGACGCCGGGGAGCTGTTTTTT,TRBJ2-2,.,.,TRBV28
CASSKSTGELFF,TGTGCCAGTAGTAAATCGACCGGGGAGCTGTTTTTT,TRBJ2-2,.,.,TRBV19
CASRLADDYEQYF,TGTGCCAGCCGTTTGGCGGATGACTACGAGCAGTACTTC,TRBJ2-7,.,.,TRBV2
CASSSDTSYNEQFF,TGTGCCAGCAGCTCCGACACCTCCTACAATGAGCAGTTCTTC,TRBJ2-1,.,.,TRBV9
CASSYRTGEADTQYF,TGTGCCAGCAGTTATCGGACAGGGGAAGCAGATACGCAGTATTTT,TRBJ2-3,TRBD1,.,TRBV6-2/TRBV6-3
CASNHEATGELFF,TGTGCCAGTAATCACGAAGCCACCGGGGAGCTGTTTTTT,TRBJ2-2,.,.,TRBV19
CASSPSGQGQETQYF,TGTGCCAGCAGCCCCAGCGGACAGGGTCAAGAGACCCAGTACTTC,TRBJ2-5,TRBD1,.,TRBV9
CASGGWGTDTQYF,TGTGCCAGCGGGGGGTGGGGGACAGATACGCAGTATTTT,TRBJ2-3,.,.,TRBV28
CASTSRGMSQPQHF,TGTGCCAGTACGTCCCGGGGAATGAGTCAGCCCCAGCATTTT,TRBJ1-5,.,.,TRBV19
CSAVLAGSSYEQYF,TGCAGCGCCGTACTAGCGGGGAGCTCCTACGAGCAGTACTTC,TRBJ2-7,TRBD2,.,TRBV29-1
CASSFGTTTDTQYF,TGCGCCAGCAGCTTCGGGACTACCACAGATACGCAGTATTTT,TRBJ2-3,TRBD2,few,TRBV4-1
CASSDGQGLGTDTQYF,TGTGCCAGCAGCGACGGACAGGGCCTGGGCACAGATACGCAGTATTTT,TRBJ2-3,TRBD1,.,TRBV9
CASRFGAEAFF,TGTGCCAGCAGGTTCGGGGCTGAAGCTTTCTTT,TRBJ1-1,.,.,TRBV6-5
CASSWRTGDSTEAFF,TGCGCCAGCAGCTGGCGGACAGGGGATTCCACTGAAGCTTTCTTT,TRBJ1-1,TRBD1,.,TRBV5-1
CASSLTNSQGRAEAFF,TGCGCCAGCAGCCTTACTAATTCACAGGGTAGGGCTGAAGCTTTCTTT,TRBJ1-1,.,few,TRBV5-1
CASSADRFTDTQYF,TGTGCCAGCAGCGCGGACAGGTTCACAGATACGCAGTATTTT,TRBJ2-3,TRBD1,.,TRBV9
CASSPARSYEQYF,TGTGCCAGCTCACCAGCGCGTTCCTACGAGCAGTACTTC,TRBJ2-7,.,.,TRBV18
CASSYALLSGYTF,TGTGCCAGCAGTTACGCCCTCTTGAGTGGCTACACCTTC,TRBJ1-2,.,once,TRBV6-5